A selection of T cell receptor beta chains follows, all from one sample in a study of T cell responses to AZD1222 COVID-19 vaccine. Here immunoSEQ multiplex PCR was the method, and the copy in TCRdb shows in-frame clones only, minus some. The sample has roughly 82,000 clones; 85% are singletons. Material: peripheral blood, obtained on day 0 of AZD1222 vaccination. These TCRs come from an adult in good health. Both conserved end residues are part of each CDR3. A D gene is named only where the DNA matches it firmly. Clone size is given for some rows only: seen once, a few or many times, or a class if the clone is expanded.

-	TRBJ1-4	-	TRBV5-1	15	CASTKTESPNEKLFF	TGCGCCAGCACCAAGACAGAGTCTCCTAATGAAAAACTGTTTTTT
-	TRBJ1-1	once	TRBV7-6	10	CASSLAREIF	TGTGCCAGCAGCTTAGCTCGGGAGATTTTT
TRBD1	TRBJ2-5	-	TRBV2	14	CASNTGTGGETQYF	TGTGCCAGCAATACCGGGACAGGGGGGGAGACCCAGTACTTC
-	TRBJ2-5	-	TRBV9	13	CASSVEALETQYF	TGTGCCAGCAGCGTAGAGGCATTAGAGACCCAGTACTTC
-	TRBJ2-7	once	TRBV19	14	CATSHGGRLGEQYF	TGTGCCACCAGCCACGGGGGCCGGTTGGGTGAGCAGTACTTC
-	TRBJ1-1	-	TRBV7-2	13	CASSSYSDTEAFF	TGTGCCAGCAGCAGTTATTCGGACACTGAAGCTTTCTTT
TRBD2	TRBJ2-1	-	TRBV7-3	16	CASSGAGAVPYNEQFF	TGTGCCAGCAGCGGGGCGGGAGCGGTCCCTTACAATGAGCAGTTCTTC
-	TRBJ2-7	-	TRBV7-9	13	CASSFTGTYEQYF	TGTGCCAGCAGCTTTACAGGTACCTACGAGCAGTACTTC
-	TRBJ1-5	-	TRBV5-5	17	CASSYGHSSGGNQPQHF	TGTGCCAGCAGCTACGGACACTCCTCCGGGGGCAATCAGCCCCAGCATTTT
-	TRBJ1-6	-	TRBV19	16	CASKGGGREYNSPLHF	TGTGCCAGTAAAGGAGGCGGGCGAGAATATAATTCACCCCTCCACTTT
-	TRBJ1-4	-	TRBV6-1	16	CASSEFVGATNEKLFF	TGTGCCAGCAGTGAATTCGTGGGAGCAACTAATGAAAAACTGTTTTTT
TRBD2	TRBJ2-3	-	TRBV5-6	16	CASSKTSGALTDTQYF	TGTGCCAGCAGCAAGACTAGCGGGGCGCTCACAGATACGCAGTATTTT
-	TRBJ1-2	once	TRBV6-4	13	CASSDAGDYGYTF	TGTGCCAGCAGTGATGCAGGGGACTATGGCTACACCTTC
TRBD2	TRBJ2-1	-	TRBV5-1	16	CASSWTSGGSYNEQFF	TGCGCCAGCAGCTGGACTAGCGGGGGGTCTTACAATGAGCAGTTCTTC
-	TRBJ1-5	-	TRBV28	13	CASRFPLGGPQHF	TGTGCCAGCAGGTTCCCCCTAGGGGGGCCCCAGCATTTT
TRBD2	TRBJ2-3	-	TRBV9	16	CASSVGGTSTTDTQYF	TGTGCCAGCAGCGTAGGGGGGACTAGCACCACAGATACGCAGTATTTT
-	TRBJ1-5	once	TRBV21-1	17	CASSKVLRDNSNQPQHF	TGTGCCAGCAGCAAAGTCTTGAGGGACAATAGCAATCAGCCCCAGCATTTT
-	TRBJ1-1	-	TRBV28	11	CASRRNTEAFF	TGTGCCAGCAGGAGGAACACTGAAGCTTTCTTT
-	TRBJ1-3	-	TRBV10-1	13	CASSHRDGNTIYF	TGCGCCAGCAGTCACAGGGATGGAAACACCATATATTTT
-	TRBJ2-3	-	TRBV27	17	CASSKRGGGSSTDTQYF	TGTGCCAGCAGTAAACGGGGCGGGGGCTCTAGCACAGATACGCAGTATTTT
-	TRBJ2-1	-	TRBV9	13	CASSVLQDNEQFF	TGTGCCAGCAGCGTATTGCAGGACAATGAGCAGTTCTTC
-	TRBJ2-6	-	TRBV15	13	CATQQFGANVLTF	TGTGCCACTCAACAGTTTGGGGCCAACGTCCTGACTTTC
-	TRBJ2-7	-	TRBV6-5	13	CASSQGEAYEQYF	TGTGCCAGCAGTCAGGGCGAGGCCTACGAGCAGTACTTC
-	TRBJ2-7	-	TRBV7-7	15	CASSPGGSGAYEQYF	TGTGCTAGCAGCCCCGGGGGCAGCGGGGCTTACGAGCAGTACTTC
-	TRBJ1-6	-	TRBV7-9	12	CASSLGRSPLHF	TGTGCCAGCAGCTTAGGGCGCTCACCCCTCCACTTT
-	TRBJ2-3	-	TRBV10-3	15	CAIRPLAGGPDTQYF	TGTGCCATCAGACCCCTCGCGGGCGGCCCGGATACGCAGTATTTT
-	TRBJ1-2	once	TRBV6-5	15	CASSYSSLRGYGYTF	TGTGCCAGCAGTTACTCTAGCCTCAGAGGCTATGGCTACACCTTC
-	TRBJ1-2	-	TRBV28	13	CASSPGSNYGYTF	TGTGCCAGCAGTCCCGGGTCTAACTATGGCTACACCTTC
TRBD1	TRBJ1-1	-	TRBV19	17	CASSISSGTGGNTEAFF	TGTGCCAGTAGTATATCTTCCGGGACAGGGGGGAACACTGAAGCTTTCTTT
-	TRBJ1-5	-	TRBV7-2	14	CASSSRIGTQPQHF	TGTGCCAGCAGCTCAAGAATCGGGACCCAGCCCCAGCATTTT
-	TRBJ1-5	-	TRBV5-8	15	CASSFDVLSNQPQHF	TGTGCCAGCAGCTTTGACGTTTTAAGCAATCAGCCCCAGCATTTT
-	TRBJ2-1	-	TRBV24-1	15	CATRLGGGLADEQFF	TGTGCCACCAGGTTGGGAGGGGGCCTTGCCGATGAGCAGTTCTTC
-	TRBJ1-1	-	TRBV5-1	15	CASSLVGGRTTEAFF	TGCGCCAGCAGCTTGGTTGGGGGCCGAACCACTGAAGCTTTCTTT
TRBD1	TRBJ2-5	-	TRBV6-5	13	CAGDRGRGETQYF	TGTGCCGGGGACAGGGGGCGGGGAGAGACCCAGTACTTC
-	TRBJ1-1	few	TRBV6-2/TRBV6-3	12	CASSYSRTEAFF	TGTGCCAGCAGTTACTCTCGCACTGAAGCTTTCTTT
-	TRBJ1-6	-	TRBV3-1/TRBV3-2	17	CASSQVGGASYNSPLHF	TGTGCCAGCAGCCAAGTAGGGGGGGCCTCCTATAATTCACCCCTCCACTTT
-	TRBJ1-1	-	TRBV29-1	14	CSGYRQSLGTEAFF	TGCAGCGGATATCGGCAGTCCTTGGGCACTGAAGCTTTCTTT
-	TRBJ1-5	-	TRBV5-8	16	CASSPSGHFSNQPQHF	TGTGCCAGCAGCCCCTCTGGACATTTTAGCAATCAGCCCCAGCATTTT
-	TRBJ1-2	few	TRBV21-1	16	CASSKVLGPPNYGYTF	TGTGCCAGCAGCAAAGTGTTGGGACCTCCTAACTATGGCTACACCTTC
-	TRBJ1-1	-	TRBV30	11	CAWSVRSEAFF	TGTGCCTGGAGTGTACGCAGTGAAGCTTTCTTT
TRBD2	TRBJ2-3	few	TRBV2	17	CASTGLAGGRGTDTQYF	TGTGCCAGCACCGGACTAGCGGGGGGGCGTGGCACAGATACGCAGTATTTT
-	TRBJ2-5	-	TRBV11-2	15	CASSLDARVWETQYF	TGTGCCAGCAGCTTAGATGCCAGGGTATGGGAGACCCAGTACTTC
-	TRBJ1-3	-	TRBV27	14	CASSFLGPGNTIYF	TGTGCCAGCAGTTTCCTCGGACCTGGAAACACCATATATTTT
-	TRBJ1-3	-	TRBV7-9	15	CASSSAQGEGNTIYF	TGTGCCAGCAGCTCGGCCCAGGGAGAGGGAAACACCATATATTTT
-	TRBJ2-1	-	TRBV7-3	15	CASSLLSPPGNEQFF	TGTGCCAGCAGCTTACTGTCTCCCCCGGGAAATGAGCAGTTCTTC
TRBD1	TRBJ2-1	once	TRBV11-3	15	CASSKRQGSYNEQFF	TGTGCCAGCAGCAAGCGACAGGGGTCTTACAATGAGCAGTTCTTC
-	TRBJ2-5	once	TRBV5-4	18	CASIGEWTGAHLLETQYF	TGTGCCAGCATCGGAGAATGGACTGGCGCCCACCTACTGGAGACCCAGTACTTC
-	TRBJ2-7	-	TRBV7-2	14	CASSLVATVAEQYF	TGTGCCAGCAGCTTAGTCGCGACAGTAGCGGAGCAGTACTTC
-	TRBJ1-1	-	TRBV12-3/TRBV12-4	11	CASTTEIGAFF	TGTGCCAGCACCACAGAAATTGGAGCTTTCTTT
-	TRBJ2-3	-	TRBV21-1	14	CASRGLAGTDTQYF	TGTGCCAGCAGGGGGCTAGCGGGCACAGATACGCAGTATTTT
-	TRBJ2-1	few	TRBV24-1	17	CATSDASGQGPYNEQFF	TGTGCCACCAGTGACGCCTCAGGGCAGGGCCCATACAATGAGCAGTTCTTC
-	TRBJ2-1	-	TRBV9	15	CASSPRTVSYNEQFF	TGTGCCAGCAGCCCCCGGACGGTCTCCTACAATGAGCAGTTCTTC
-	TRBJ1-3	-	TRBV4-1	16	CASSQDARQYGNTIYF	TGCGCCAGCAGCCAAGATGCACGCCAATACGGAAACACCATATATTTT
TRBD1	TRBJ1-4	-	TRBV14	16	CASSHHGQGVNEKLFF	TGTGCCAGCAGCCACCACGGACAGGGGGTTAATGAAAAACTGTTTTTT
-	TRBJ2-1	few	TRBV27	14	CASSLYSYYNEQFF	TGTGCCAGCAGTTTATACAGCTACTACAATGAGCAGTTCTTC
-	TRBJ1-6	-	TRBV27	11	CASRRDSTLHF	TGTGCCAGCAGGAGGGACTCTACCCTCCACTTT
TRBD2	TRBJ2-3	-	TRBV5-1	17	CASSDRTSGGPTDTQYF	TGCGCCAGCAGCGACCGGACTAGCGGGGGGCCCACAGATACGCAGTATTTT
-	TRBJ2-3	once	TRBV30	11	CAWTSRVTQYF	TGTGCCTGGACCTCCCGGGTAACGCAGTATTTT
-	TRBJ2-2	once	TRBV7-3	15	CASSFGPPNTGELFF	TGTGCCAGCAGCTTCGGACCACCGAACACCGGGGAGCTGTTTTTT
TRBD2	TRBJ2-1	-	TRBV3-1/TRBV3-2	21	CASSQKRGTSGGSPPYNEQFF	TGTGCCAGCAGCCAAAAAAGAGGGACTAGCGGGGGGTCCCCCCCCTACAATGAGCAGTTCTTC